Described below is a single T cell receptor beta chain sequence and its context. This sample is drawn from a study of blood T cell repertoires in COVID-19. Turning to the study itself: Acute and convalescent COVID-19 specimens originated in the United States, Italy and Spain. PBMCs, B-cell-depleted T cells, or T cells were the source of the cDNA or gDNA that made up the material.

Assay used: immunoSEQ multiplex PCR; TCRdb lists only in-frame clones, some missing. The repertoire holds about 200,000 clones, with approximately 90% as singletons. Seattle's cohort entered during active infection and was followed longitudinally. The germline gives CDR1 SGHDT, CDR2 YYEEEE. V lost 2 bases to trimming and J lost 4 bases; unmatched junction nucleotides: 4. The CDR3 loop spans 15 amino acids. This receptor was obtained from a man in his 60s with COVID-19, enrolled during active disease. Sample: peripheral blood. This chain links TRBV5-6 with TRBJ2-1; 9 bases line up with TRBD2. DNA for the CDR3: TGTGCCAGCAGCTTTACTAGCGGGTCTTACAATGAGCAGTTCTTC. It is translated as CASSFTSGSYNEQFF.